The 26 T cell receptor beta chains in this list originate from one sample, sequenced in a study of T cell responses to AZD1222 COVID-19 vaccine. Here immunoSEQ multiplex PCR was the method, and the copy in TCRdb shows in-frame clones only, minus some. The data hold around 200,000 clones, with about 91% observed a single time. The sample here was peripheral blood, taken on day 0 of AZD1222 vaccination. The receptor set was obtained from an adult in good health.

The count of this clone is one. The CDR3 nucleotides read TGTGCCAGCAGCGATCCGACGGGACATCCGAACACCGGGGAGCTGTTTTTT. Amino acids: CASSDPTGHPNTGELFF. The chain uses TRBV9 and TRBJ2-2; D may be TRBD1 (6 bases). The length of the CDR3 is 17 residues. The V end lost 3 bases, the J end lost 0 bases, and 15 bases lay between the germline ends. Looked up from germline, CDR1 is SGDLS and CDR2 is YYNGEE.

The chain joins TRBV6-5 to TRBJ1-1; D call uncertain. Germline CDR1 MNHEY, CDR2 SVGAGI. This CDR3 comprises 14 residues. The V gene lost 2 bases and the J gene lost 4 bases, with 11 bases spanning the gap. The DNA of the CDR3 is TGTGCCAGCAGTTACCGGGTGGGAGTCACTGAAGCTTTCTTT. The encoded protein is CASSYRVGVTEAFF.

V and J are TRBV18 and TRBJ1-4; D gene uncertain. Trimming stripped 3 bases from V and 7 bases from J, with 9 bases between. Germline V gene sequence: CDR1 KGHSH, CDR2 LQKENI. There are 13 residues in the CDR3. CDR3 coding DNA: TGTGCCAGCTCACCTAGGGTTACTGAAAAACTGTTTTTT. As protein: CASSPRVTEKLFF. Using reference TRBV18 and TRBJ1-4 for the parts outside the CDR3, the full variable domain is NAGVMQNPRHLVRRRGQEARLRCSPMKGHSHVYWYRQLPEEGLKFMVYLQKENIIDESGMPKERFSAEFPKEGPSILRIQQVVRGDSAAYFCASSPRVTEKLFFGSGTQLSVL.

In the case of this clone: Additional DNA sequences in this sample encode the identical CDR3. This chain joins TRBV6-5 and TRBJ1-4; no definite D call. The CDR3 runs to 12 residues. From germline, CDR1 is MNHEY and CDR2 SVGAGI. V was shortened by 0 bases and J by 8 bases, with 4 bases between the two germline ends. CDR3 nucleotides: TGTGCCAGCAGTTACTCGAACGAAAAACTGTTTTTT. Amino acids: CASSYSNEKLFF.

This clone was recorded only once. V is TRBV11-3 and J is TRBJ2-2, with D perhaps matching TRBD1 or TRBD2 (5 bases each). Trimming took 5 bases from V and 2 from J, leaving 12 bases between them. The germline CDR1 and CDR2 sequences are SGHNT and YENEEA. The CDR3 length is 15 residues. CDR3 loop: CASSLRDGNTGELFF. The CDR3 DNA reads as TGTGCCAGCAGCCTCCGGGACGGAAACACCGGGGAGCTGTTTTTT.

V usage is TRBV11-1 and J usage is TRBJ1-1; no clear D. The CDR3 runs to 15 residues. Trimming left V 0 bases short and J 3 bases short, with 11 bases between. Germline V gene data show CDR1 as SGHAT and CDR2 as FQDESV (reference sequence). This CDR3 reads CASSLAGFGDTEAFF. CDR3 DNA: TGTGCCAGCAGCTTAGCTGGGTTCGGGGACACTGAAGCTTTCTTT.

The J gene is TRBJ1-2, the V gene TRBV27, with 7 nucleotides matching TRBD1. Trimming took 1 base from V and 5 from J; bases not matched to a gene: 10. Per germline, CDR1 MNHEY and CDR2 SMNVEV (reference sequence). The CDR3 totals 16 residues. The CDR3 DNA reads TGTGCCAGCAGTTTATGGGGGGACAGAAAAGAGTATGGCTACACCTTC. Amino acids: CASSLWGDRKEYGYTF.

This clone came up once. The gene calls are TRBV1 and TRBJ2-1; TRBD2 is the table's D call, not checked against the DNA. TRBV1 is a pseudogene segment. This CDR3 has 18 residues. The CDR3 nucleotides are TGCACCAGCAGCCAACTGCCTTGGACTAGCGGGAGGGCCTTTGAGCAGTTCTTC. Amino acids: CTSSQLPWTSGRAFEQFF.

V and J are TRBV29-1 and TRBJ1-6; D is possibly TRBD1 (5 bases). Germline assignment: CDR1 SQVTM and CDR2 ANQGSEA. CDR3 length: 14 amino acids. V lost 6 bases, J lost 10 bases, and 19 bases lay in between. DNA for the CDR3: TGCAGCGTGCGGCAGGGCCCGGAGTACTCACCCCTCCACTTT. The encoded protein is CSVRQGPEYSPLHF. Filled out from reference TRBV29-1 and TRBJ1-6, the complete variable domain reads SAVISQKPSRDICQRGTSLTIQCQVDSQVTMMFWYRQQPGQSLTLIATANQGSEATYESGFVIDKFPISRPNLTFSTLTVSNMSPEDSSIYLCSVRQGPEYSPLHFGNGTRLTVT.

The chain has TRBV7-8 and TRBJ2-7; D gene uncertain. This CDR3 is built from 12 residues. Per the germline V gene, CDR1 is SGHVS and CDR2 is FQNEAQ. Trimming removed 1 base from V and 6 bases from J, with 7 bases in between. CDR3 protein: CASSLGRAEQYF. The CDR3 coding sequence is TGTGCCAGCAGCTTAGGAAGGGCCGAGCAGTACTTC.

The rearrangement links TRBV29-1 to TRBJ2-7; TRBD2 matches 10 bases. Germline CDR1 is SQVTM and CDR2 is ANQGSEA. V shed 4 bases and J 4 bases; nucleotides not matched to a gene: 4. The CDR3 contains 13 residues. CDR3: CSVVLAGDYEQYF. CDR3 nucleotides: TGCAGCGTTGTCCTAGCGGGAGATTACGAGCAGTACTTC.

The gene calls are TRBV18 and TRBJ1-1; TRBD1 matches 9 bases. The CDR3 covers 16 residues. Germline V gene sequence: CDR1 KGHSH, CDR2 LQKENI. V shed 2 bases, J shed 11 bases, and the junction held 15 bases outside the gene matches. CDR3 sequence (DNA): TGTGCCAGCTCACCAATCGGGCCGGGACAGGGCTTCGATGCTTTCTTT. The encoded protein is CASSPIGPGQGFDAFF. The whole variable domain, filled in from reference TRBV18 and TRBJ1-1, reads NAGVMQNPRHLVRRRGQEARLRCSPMKGHSHVYWYRQLPEEGLKFMVYLQKENIIDESGMPKERFSAEFPKEGPSILRIQQVVRGDSAAYFCASSPIGPGQGFDAFFGQGTRLTVV.

In DNA, the CDR3 is TGTGCCAGCAGCAAAACACAGGTTGGAAACACCATATATTTT. This codes for CASSKTQVGNTIYF. The chain uses TRBV21-1 and TRBJ1-3; the table's D call TRBD1 went unverified against the DNA. TRBV21-1 is deemed a pseudogene. This CDR3 is built from 14 residues.

The rearrangement joins TRBV21-1 to TRBJ1-5. TRBV21-1 is a listed pseudogene. This CDR3 contains 17 residues. Here the CDR3 DNA reads TGTGCCAGCACTCTGGGGTCCAGTTGGGGGTCCAATCAGCCCCAGCATTTT. This encodes CASTLGSSWGSNQPQHF.

The gene calls are TRBV7-2 and TRBJ2-1, with 9 bases fitting TRBD1. Looked up from germline, CDR1 is SGHTA and CDR2 is FQGNSA. The CDR3 loop spans 16 amino acids. The V segment lost 3 bases and the J segment 2 bases; nucleotides outside the gene matches: 5. CDR3 sequence (DNA): TGTGCCAGCAGCTTGGCGGGACAGGGACCCTACAATGAGCAGTTCTTC. Protein: CASSLAGQGPYNEQFF.

The chain joins TRBV28 to TRBJ2-1, with 10 bases matching TRBD2. The V gene end was trimmed by 5 bases and the J gene end by 7 bases; junction bases not matched to a gene: 11. This CDR3 has 16 residues. Per germline, CDR1 MDHEN and CDR2 SYDVKM. CDR3 protein: CASSPPGASGGNEQFF. DNA for the CDR3: TGTGCCAGCAGTCCTCCGGGGGCTAGCGGGGGAAATGAGCAGTTCTTC.

V gene TRBV29-1 combines with J gene TRBJ2-1, with 9 positions matching TRBD2. Germline-derived CDR1 and CDR2 are SQVTM and ANQGSEA. With 0 bases clipped from V and 6 bases from J, the junction kept 9 bases outside the gene matches. The CDR3 spans 16 residues. The CDR3 reads CSVEDPTSGSANEQFF. The CDR3 DNA reads as TGCAGCGTTGAAGATCCGACTAGCGGTTCGGCCAATGAGCAGTTCTTC.

The rearrangement links TRBV5-1 to TRBJ2-5; weak D call: TRBD1 (5 bases). Deletions cut 1 base from V and 5 bases from J, with 12 bases between. The V gene's germline CDR1 is SGHRS and CDR2 YFSETQ. This CDR3 comprises 14 residues. CDR3 DNA sequence: TGCGCCAGCAGCTTGTCGTTGGGGCGGGAGACCCAGTACTTC. Protein product: CASSLSLGRETQYF.

This clone is a singleton in its sample. The gene calls are TRBV5-4 and TRBJ2-3; TRBD2 might be the D (5 bases). Germline V gene lookup returns CDR1 SGHNT and CDR2 YYREEE (reference sequence). The CDR3 is made up of 16 amino acids. The germline V and J ends were trimmed by 1 base and 4 bases, with 16 bases remaining between them. The CDR3 coding sequence is TGTGCCAGCAGCTTGAACAGCGGCCGTGGGGCAGATACGCAGTATTTT. Translated, it gives CASSLNSGRGADTQYF.

This chain uses TRBV27 with TRBJ2-7; TRBD2 matches at 11 bases. The CDR3 length is 15 residues. Trimming took 2 bases from V and 4 from J; bases not matched to a gene: 4. CDR1 is MNHEY and CDR2 is SMNVEV in the germline V gene (reference sequence). CDR3 DNA: TGTGCCAGCAGTTTACAGGGACTAGCGGAGTACGAGCAGTACTTC. Translated, it gives CASSLQGLAEYEQYF.

This chain joins TRBV10-2 and TRBJ1-5; no firm D call. CDR1 and CDR2 from the germline V gene are WSHSY and SAAADI. The CDR3 is 13 amino acids. V gave up 3 bases and J gave up 5 bases, with 8 bases separating them. CDR3 DNA sequence: TGCGCCAGCAGTGACGTACGGCATCAGCCCCAGCATTTT. This encodes CASSDVRHQPQHF.

The chain has TRBV3-1 (or the pseudogene TRBV3-2) and TRBJ2-2; D is ambiguous. Deletions cut 1 base from V and 2 bases from J, with 14 bases between. Per the germline V gene, CDR1 is LGHDT and CDR2 is YNNKEL (reference sequence). The CDR3 spans 17 residues. This CDR3 reads CASSQGILRGNTGELFF. As DNA, the CDR3 is TGTGCCAGCAGCCAAGGAATCCTTAGAGGCAACACCGGGGAGCTGTTTTTT.

This clone was detected only a few times. The chain uses TRBV9 and TRBJ1-2; D not certain. The germline V gene encodes CDR1 SGDLS and CDR2 YYNGEE. The CDR3 runs 14 residues. The V and J ends lost 5 bases and 4 bases respectively, with 15 bases between them. The CDR3 loop reads CASSPYKTSYGYTF. The CDR3 bases are TGTGCCAGCAGTCCCTACAAGACGAGCTATGGCTACACCTTC.

This clone appeared a few times. CDR3 in amino acids: CASSLDQGIYTF. The DNA of the CDR3 is TGCGCCAGCAGCCTGGACCAAGGAATCTACACCTTC. J is TRBJ1-2 and V is TRBV4-1; D is uncertain. The CDR3 totals 12 residues. The V and J ends lost 4 bases and 10 bases respectively, with 13 bases between them. CDR1 is MGHRA and CDR2 is YSYEKL in the germline V gene.

Regarding this clone: An end of the junction does not agree with germline; a read error may underlie this. This chain uses TRBV7-9 with TRBJ2-7, with 10 bases aligning to TRBD1. The CDR3 has 17 residues. Per the germline V gene, CDR1 is SEHNR and CDR2 is FQNEAQ (reference sequence). CDR3 coding DNA: TGTGCCAGCAGCTTACCTCGTGGGACAGGGGTAAATAACGAGCAGTGCTTC. As protein: CASSLPRGTGVNNEQCF.

The CDR3 loop reads CASSFSAGGNTAGELFF. Written as DNA, the CDR3 is TGTGCCAGCAGCTTTTCGGCAGGCGGGAACACCGCCGGGGAGCTGTTTTTT. J is TRBJ2-2 and V is TRBV7-3, with D perhaps matching TRBD2 (6 bases). V dropped 3 bases and J dropped 6 bases, with 20 bases sitting between them. Germline V CDR1 and CDR2: SGHTA, FQGTGA. The CDR3 runs to 17 residues.